This T cell receptor (beta chain) was retrieved from a study of Ad26.COV2.S vaccination and SARS-CoV-2 variants. Whole-study context: Donor was one of the participants in the Ad26.COV2.S arm of the COV1001 trial. Dosing was one shot or two shots 56 days apart.

V was clipped by 4 bases and J by 2 bases; unmatched bases: 2. The CDR3 extends over 14 amino acids. Germline CDR1 is LNHDA and CDR2 is SQIVND (reference sequence). The repertoire was sequenced with immunoSEQ multiplex PCR; TCRdb's copy has only in-frame clones and lacks some. The sample includes more than 300,000 clones, approximately 86% of them seen just once. Treatment denoted: some 20 received Ad26.COV2.S at low or high dose, single or two shots; roughly five received placebo; per-sample allocation not given. Each sample was drawn 63 days after the first injection (of vaccine or placebo). The chain uses TRBV19 and TRBJ2-7; 10 nucleotides line up with TRBD1. This clonotype was obtained from a person aged 18 to 65 who received the Ad26.COV2.S COVID-19 vaccine or a placebo. The material was peripheral blood, obtained in a trial of Ad26.COV2.S vaccine versus placebo. CDR3 sequence reads: CASSTGTGAYEQYF. In DNA, the CDR3 is TGTGCCAGTAGTACCGGGACAGGGGCCTACGAGCAGTACTTC.